A single sample is the source of the 5 T cell receptor beta chains below, sequenced in a study of T cell repertoires in cytomegalovirus infection. TCRdb re-analysed the reads in MiXCR, keeping a single row per CDR3 protein. This sample carries some 160,000 distinct CDR3 sequences, 15% to 20% of them seen once, and the ten largest clones take approximately 19%. Material for sequencing was CD8+ T cells from PBMCs. All receptors derive from a human donor in good health (CMV status not recorded). Some clones in this sample may be carry-over from other donors' samples.

This clonotype has a count of ten or more. The CDR3 region has the DNA TGTGCCAGCAGGTCATTAGCGGCCTCCTACAATGAGCAGTTCTTC. Encoded protein: CASRSLAASYNEQFF. This rearrangement joins TRBV2 to TRBJ2-1; weak D call: TRBD2 (6 bases). V lost 6 bases to trimming and J lost 0 bases, with 12 bases between them. This CDR3 is built from 15 residues. Germline lookup yields CDR1 SNHLY and CDR2 FYNNEI.

This clonotype has just a few counts. The rearrangement uses TRBV7-6 and TRBJ2-7, with 7 bases aligning to TRBD1. With V trimmed by 4 bases and J by 7 bases, 7 bases remained unmatched. CDR3 length: 13 amino acids. Germline assignment: CDR1 SGHVS and CDR2 FNYEAQ. Here the CDR3 reads CASSSPGQAEQYF. The CDR3 DNA sequence: TGTGCCAGCAGCTCCCCAGGACAGGCAGAGCAGTACTTC.

Only a few counts were recorded for this clonotype. The J gene is TRBJ2-7, the V gene TRBV7-6; 8 bases are a match to TRBD2. Trimming at V came to 1 base and at J to 1 base, leaving 3 bases not matched to a gene. This CDR3 is built from 15 residues. Per germline, CDR1 SGHVS and CDR2 FNYEAQ. The CDR3 sequence: CASSLELAASYEQYF. As DNA, the CDR3 is TGTGCCAGCAGCTTAGAACTAGCGGCGTCCTACGAGCAGTACTTC.

The chain combines TRBV29-1 with TRBJ2-5; D may correspond to TRBD1 or TRBD2 (5 bases each). This CDR3 contains 13 residues. V was cut by 0 bases and J by 5 bases, with 10 bases left in between. The germline gives CDR1 SQVTM, CDR2 ANQGSEA. CDR3 loop: CSVEDGGWETQYF. The DNA of the CDR3 is TGCAGCGTTGAAGATGGGGGTTGGGAGACCCAGTACTTC.

This clonotype was detected ten times or more. The chain uses TRBV7-2 and TRBJ2-7, with 10 nucleotides matching TRBD1. CDR3 length: 14 amino acids. The V gene end was trimmed by 7 bases and the J gene end by 4 bases; junction bases not matched to a gene: 7. The V gene's germline CDR1 is SGHTA and CDR2 FQGNSA. CDR3 protein: CASKRGQGSYEQYF. The CDR3 bases are TGTGCCAGCAAAAGGGGACAGGGGTCGTACGAGCAGTACTTC.